The 10 T cell receptor beta chains below were found in one sample sequenced in a study of Graves' ophthalmopathy and Graves' hyperthyroidism. RNA transcripts served as template for amplifying TCR beta CDR3 sequences. RT-PCR with HTBI primers came first, then second-round multiplex PCR. From the multiplex PCR reads, TCRdb called clonotypes with MiXCR, one entry per CDR3 protein. The top ten clones hold roughly 39% of a sample with about 220,000 distinct CDR3 sequences, 20% to 25% of them seen once. The specimen sequenced was peripheral blood. These TCRs come from a woman between 45 and 60 years old with Graves' ophthalmopathy.

The chain is built from TRBV2 and TRBJ2-7; D is possibly TRBD2 (6 bases). Germline CDR1 reads SNHLY; CDR2 reads FYNNEI. V was clipped by 6 bases and J by 0 bases, with 12 bases between them. The CDR3 runs 14 residues. CDR3 protein: CASSDLATSYEQYF. In DNA form, the CDR3 reads TGTGCCAGCAGCGATCTAGCGACCTCCTACGAGCAGTACTTC.

The chain recombines TRBV11-2 with TRBJ2-7; tentatively, D is TRBD1 (5 bases). This CDR3 region has 14 residues. Germline CDR1 reads SGHAT; CDR2 reads FQNNGV. V was pared by 5 bases and J by 3 bases, with 14 bases between. The CDR3 bases are TGTGCCAGCAGCCTAGGACGTACAGGCTACGAGCAGTACTTC. Its translation is CASSLGRTGYEQYF. The full variable domain, in which reference TRBV11-2 and TRBJ2-7 provide the parts outside the CDR3, is EAGVAQSPRYKIIEKRQSVAFWCNPISGHATLYWYQQILGQGPKLLIQFQNNGVVDDSQLPKDRFSAERLKGVDSTLKIQPAKLEDSAVYLCASSLGRTGYEQYFGPGTRLTVT.

On this clonotype itself: Because the CDR3 is missing its conserved closing phenylalanine or tryptophan, this is likely a read error. The J gene is TRBJ1-1, the V gene TRBV5-6; D gene uncertain. The germline V gene has CDR1 SGHDT and CDR2 YYEEEE. This CDR3 contains 14 residues. Between the trimmed V and J ends, which lost 0 bases and 2 bases, there was a span of 8 bases. The CDR3 DNA reads as TGTGCCAGCAGCTTGGTTGGCCCTAACACTGAAGCTTTCCTT. This encodes CASSLVGPNTEAFL.

This clonotype has ten or more counts. V usage is TRBV3-1 and J usage is TRBJ1-1; D gene ambiguous. With 3 bases removed from V and 9 bases from J, the gap between germline ends came to 11 bases. Germline loops: CDR1 LGHDT, CDR2 YNNKEL (reference sequence). The CDR3 is 12 amino acids. CDR3 protein: CASSQALGKAFF. CDR3 in DNA: TGTGCCAGCAGCCAGGCCCTCGGAAAAGCTTTCTTT.

This clonotype was observed at least ten times. The CDR3 nucleotides read TGCAGTGCTAGGGATCCGGACAGGACAAGCAATCAGCCCCAGCATTTT. It codes for CSARDPDRTSNQPQHF. The chain carries TRBV20-1 and TRBJ1-5; 7 bases align to TRBD1. The CDR3 is 16 amino acids. Germline V gene lookup returns CDR1 DFQATT and CDR2 SNEGSKA (reference sequence). The V segment lost 3 bases and the J segment 1 base; nucleotides outside the gene matches: 9.

The chain employs TRBV16 and TRBJ1-1, with 7 bases identical to TRBD1. The CDR3 has 15 amino acids. Germline-derived CDR1 and CDR2 are KGHSY and FQNENV. The junction had 9 bases not matched to a gene; V was cut back by 3 bases and J by 5 bases. CDR3 in DNA: TGTGCCAGCAGCCAGAGCGACAGGGCAGGGACTGAAGCTTTCTTT. Translating gives CASSQSDRAGTEAFF.

This clonotype was recorded many times. The chain couples TRBV28 to TRBJ1-6; 11 nucleotides agree with TRBD1. The V gene's germline CDR1 is MDHEN and CDR2 SYDVKM. J lost 14 bases, V lost 6 bases, and 9 bases had no gene match. The CDR3 is 14 residues long. In nucleotides, the CDR3 is TGTGCCAGCAGCCGGGACAGGGGGTTTCTGGCCCTCCACTTT. This sequence encodes CASSRDRGFLALHF.

This clonotype was seen only a few times. This chain joins TRBV29-1 and TRBJ2-2; 12 nucleotides match TRBD2. Germline lookup yields CDR1 SQVTM and CDR2 ANQGSEA. This CDR3 spans 17 amino acids. Trimming cost V 0 bases and J 7 bases; bases outside gene matches: 9. The CDR3 sequence: CSVEDRSLAGGFGELFF. The CDR3, as DNA: TGCAGCGTTGAAGATCGATCACTAGCGGGAGGATTCGGGGAGCTGTTTTTT.

This clonotype was observed many times. J is TRBJ2-7 and V is TRBV28, with D unresolved. The V end lost 8 bases, the J end lost 2 bases, and 13 bases lay between the germline ends. Germline V gene lookup returns CDR1 MDHEN and CDR2 SYDVKM. This CDR3 region has 13 residues. CDR3 sequence reads: CASRARKTYEQYF. CDR3 sequence (DNA): TGTGCCAGCCGTGCCAGGAAGACCTACGAGCAGTACTTC.

This clonotype appeared many times. One end of the junction fails to match germline, which may point to a read error. The chain is built from TRBV9 and TRBJ2-7, with D tentatively TRBD2 (6 bases). The CDR3 is 14 amino acids. Germline V gene lookup returns CDR1 SGDLS and CDR2 YYNGEE. The CDR3 is CAGSLRPGVYEQYF. DNA of the CDR3: TGTGCCGGCAGCTTACGTCCGGGGGTCTACGAGCAGTACTTC.